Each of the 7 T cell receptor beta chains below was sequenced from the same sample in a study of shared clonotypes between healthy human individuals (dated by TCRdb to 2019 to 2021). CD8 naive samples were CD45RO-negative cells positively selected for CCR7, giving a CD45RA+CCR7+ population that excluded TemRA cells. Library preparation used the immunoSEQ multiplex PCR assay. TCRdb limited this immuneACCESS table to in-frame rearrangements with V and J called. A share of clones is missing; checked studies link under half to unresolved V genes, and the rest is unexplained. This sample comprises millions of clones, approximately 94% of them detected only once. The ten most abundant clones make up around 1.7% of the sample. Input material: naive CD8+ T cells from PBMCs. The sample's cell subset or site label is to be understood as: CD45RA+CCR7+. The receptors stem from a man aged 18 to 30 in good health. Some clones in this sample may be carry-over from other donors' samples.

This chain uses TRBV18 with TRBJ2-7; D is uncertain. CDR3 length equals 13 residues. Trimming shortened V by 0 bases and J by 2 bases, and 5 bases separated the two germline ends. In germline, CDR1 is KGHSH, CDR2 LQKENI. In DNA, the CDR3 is TGTGCCAGCTCACCACCACTAACCTACGAGCAGTACTTC. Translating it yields CASSPPLTYEQYF.

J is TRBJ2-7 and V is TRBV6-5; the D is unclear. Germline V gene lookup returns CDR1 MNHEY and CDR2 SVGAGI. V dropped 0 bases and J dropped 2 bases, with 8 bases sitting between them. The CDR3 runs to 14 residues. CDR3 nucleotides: TGTGCCAGCAGTTACTCCCTGGGTGCCTACGAGCAGTACTTC. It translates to CASSYSLGAYEQYF.

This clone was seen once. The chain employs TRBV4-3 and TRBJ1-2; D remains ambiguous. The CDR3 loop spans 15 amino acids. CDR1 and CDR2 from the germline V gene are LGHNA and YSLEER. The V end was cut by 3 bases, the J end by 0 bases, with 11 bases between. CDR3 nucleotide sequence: TGCGCCAGCAGCCAGAGAGTCGTGCCTAACTATGGCTACACCTTC. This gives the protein CASSQRVVPNYGYTF.

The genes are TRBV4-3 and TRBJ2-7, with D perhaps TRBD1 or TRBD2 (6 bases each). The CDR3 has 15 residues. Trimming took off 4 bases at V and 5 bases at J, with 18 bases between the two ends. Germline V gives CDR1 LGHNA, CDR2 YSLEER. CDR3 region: CASSPTNREVHEQYF. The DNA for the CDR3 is TGCGCCAGCAGCCCAACAAACAGGGAGGTTCACGAGCAGTACTTC.

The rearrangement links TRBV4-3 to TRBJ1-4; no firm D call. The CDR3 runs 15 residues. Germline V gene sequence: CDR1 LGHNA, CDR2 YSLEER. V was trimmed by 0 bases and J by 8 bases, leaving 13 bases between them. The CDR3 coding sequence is TGCGCCAGCAGCCAAGATGCCATACGTATCGAAAAACTGTTTTTT. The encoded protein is CASSQDAIRIEKLFF.

The CDR3 DNA is TGTGCCAGCAGCTCCCTGGGGACAGGGGATGAAAAACTGTTTTTT. This codes for CASSSLGTGDEKLFF. This chain joins TRBV13 and TRBJ1-4; 10 bases map to TRBD1. The germline V gene encodes CDR1 PRHDT and CDR2 FYEKMQ (reference sequence). V shed 4 bases and J 6 bases; nucleotides not matched to a gene: 5. The CDR3 loop spans 15 amino acids.

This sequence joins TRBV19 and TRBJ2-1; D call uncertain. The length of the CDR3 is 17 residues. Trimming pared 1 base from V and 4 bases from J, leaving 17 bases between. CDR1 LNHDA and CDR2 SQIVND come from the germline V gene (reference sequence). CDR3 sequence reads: CASSIVRGSWAYNEQFF. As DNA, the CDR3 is TGTGCCAGTAGTATAGTCCGAGGTAGCTGGGCTTACAATGAGCAGTTCTTC.